The sequence of this T cell receptor beta chain was determined in a study of Ad26.COV2.S vaccination and SARS-CoV-2 variants (dated by TCRdb to about 2021). About the study as a whole: Donors in the vaccine arm were drawn from COV1001, a multicentre, randomized, double-blind, placebo-controlled phase I-IIa trial testing Ad26.COV2.S in healthy adults. TCRbeta repertoire sequencing was used to assess the specificity and breadth of SARS-CoV-2-reactive T cell receptors after Ad26.COV2.S vaccination. Investigators did not know the trial group allocation while performing experiments and assessing outcomes. Ad26.COV2.S was administered intramuscularly at 5 x 10^10 or 1 x 10^11 viral particles, either as a single shot or as two shots given 56 days apart. A total of around 32 samples were included in the TCR-sequenced set, comprising approximately 20 Ad26.COV2.S vaccine recipients, 5 placebo recipients and 8 SARS-CoV-2 convalescent individuals. Trial participants were randomized into five groups of five, in which low-dose or high-dose Ad26.COV2.S was given once or twice, or placebo was given on both occasions.

On the study overall, not on this receptor specifically: The study was not powered for comparison of responses between vaccine doses or regimens. According to the authors, total T cell responses may have been underestimated by the TCR breadth and depth analyses. Vaccine and placebo recipients had comparable non-spike TCR breadth, which fits with the vaccine containing only spike. Spike-specific TCR breadth was higher in Ad26.COV2.S recipients than in placebo recipients (P = 0.0014). Substantial breadth of spike-specific CD8+ and CD4+ T cell responses was reported after vaccination.

Trimming takes 5 bases from V and 1 base from J, and the germline ends sit 24 bases apart. CDR1 and CDR2, looked up from the germline V gene (reference sequence), are LNHDA and SQIVND. The CDR3 holds 20 amino acids from the cysteine to the phenylalanine. The read is trimmed to its CDR3 DNA, 60 bases read in frame from base 1. The immunoSEQ Assay was used to sequence TCRbeta CDR3 regions. After extraction, genomic DNA underwent amplification by bias-controlled multiplex PCR, followed by high-throughput sequencing. In the original analysis: To quantify the absolute abundance of each unique TCRbeta CDR3 region, sequences were collapsed and filtered. T cell fraction was estimated by normalizing TCRbeta template counts to usable DNA, which was measured by amplifying reference genes present in all nucleated cells. Repertoire TCRs were annotated as SARS-CoV-2-specific when V gene, CDR3 amino acid sequence and J gene were exactly matched to a known reactive TCR set. The reference SARS-CoV-2 TCR set was obtained from MIRA and was filtered for enrichment in COVID-19-positive ImmuneCODE repertoires, whereby public or cross-reactive TCRs were removed. Using the MIRA antigens, annotated TCRs were further analysed by specific ORF or by position within an ORF. Breadth was defined as the number of annotated unique rearrangements divided by the total number of unique productive rearrangements, and depth was defined as the summed frequency of the annotated unique rearrangements. Two-sided Wilcoxon rank-sum tests were used to compare TCR breadth between groups. In TCRdb, the immuneACCESS table is reduced to in-frame sequences with V and J assigned. These tables do not hold every clone; where another copy was compared, an unresolved V gene accounts for under half, and the others remain unexplained. V and J calls and clone size are those listed in that table; D and trimming were worked out from the DNA. A total of about 350,000 clones appear in this sample, 86% of them only once. Approximately 12% of the sample is taken by the ten largest.

According to the study, the label for this sample's treatment or condition signals: 19 received Ad26.COV2.S at low or high dose, single or two shots; 5 received placebo; per-sample allocation not given. Repertoires of vaccine and placebo recipients were sequenced from samples taken on day 63 after the first injection. Cohort 1b enrolled about two dozen adults aged 18-55 years at a single site in Boston, USA, between 29 July and 7 August 2020. As a vaccine, Ad26.COV2.S was a replication-incompetent adenovirus type 26 vector that expressed a prefusion-stabilized SARS-CoV-2 spike protein derived from the original Wuhan strain. Note on this clone: Its antigen is not yet known. No per-base quality is available; no much larger clone lies one base away.

Here the sequenced sample was peripheral blood, taken in a trial of Ad26.COV2.S vaccine versus placebo. The TCR originated in a person aged 18 to 65 who received the Ad26.COV2.S COVID-19 vaccine or a placebo. Rearrangement joined TRBV19 to TRBJ2-6; TRBD1 could be the D gene, as 5 bases match. The nucleotide sequence is TGTGCCAGTAGTTCCCGAACAGGTGCTACCGTTCAGTCTGGGGCCAACGTCCTGACTTTC. It translates as CASSSRTGATVQSGANVLTF.